This is a list of T cell receptor beta chains from one sample in a study of OX40 agonist ivuxolimab in advanced cancers. Libraries were prepared by immunoSEQ multiplex PCR; TCRdb keeps only in-frame clonotypes and omits some of them. The sample carries approximately 70,000 clones, around nine tenths recorded once. The sequencing used CD4+ or CD8+ T cells sorted from blood, collected in a trial of the OX40 agonist ivuxolimab. Receptors were obtained from an adult with an advanced solid tumor such as melanoma, head and neck, liver or kidney cancer. Both conserved end residues are part of each CDR3. Fields, in order: V gene, J gene, D gene, clone size, CDR3 protein, CDR3 DNA. A D gene is named only where the DNA matches it firmly. Expanded clones are given a class, and other clones once, few, many or no size at all.

TRBV5-1	TRBJ2-7	-	few	CASSLEGSFTLREQYF	TGCGCCAGCAGCCTGGAGGGTTCCTTTACTCTACGTGAGCAGTACTTC
TRBV4-1	TRBJ2-3	-	-	CASSLGLIYTDTQYF	TGCGCCAGCAGCCTCGGACTAATTTACACAGATACGCAGTATTTT
TRBV6-6	TRBJ1-3	-	-	CASGLRRGGNTIYF	TGTGCCAGCGGCCTTCGACGGGGTGGAAACACCATATATTTT
TRBV14	TRBJ2-3	-	-	CASSPSSALADTQYF	TGTGCCAGCAGCCCCTCTTCGGCCTTGGCAGATACGCAGTATTTT
TRBV18	TRBJ2-2	-	-	CASSRYTGELFF	TGTGCCAGCTCTCGATACACCGGGGAGCTGTTTTTT
TRBV18	TRBJ1-5	-	-	CASSWDGGDQPQHF	TGTGCCAGCTCCTGGGACGGGGGGGATCAGCCCCAGCATTTT
TRBV30	TRBJ2-3	TRBD2	-	CAWSKGSGGASTDTQYF	TGTGCCTGGAGTAAGGGCAGCGGGGGGGCAAGCACAGATACGCAGTATTTT
TRBV5-6	TRBJ2-4	-	-	CASSPQGQNIQYF	TGTGCCAGCAGCCCACAAGGCCAAAACATTCAGTACTTC
TRBV4-1	TRBJ2-7	TRBD2	-	CASSQRVGGFTYEQYF	TGCGCCAGCAGCCAAAGGGTCGGGGGGTTCACCTACGAGCAGTACTTC
TRBV6-1	TRBJ2-2	-	-	CASSVGIDTGELFF	TGTGCCAGCAGTGTAGGGATCGACACCGGGGAGCTGTTTTTT
TRBV28	TRBJ1-2	-	-	CATCTVDRADGYTF	TGTGCCACGTGTACGGTTGACAGAGCGGATGGCTACACCTTC
TRBV28	TRBJ2-7	TRBD1	-	CASSPSSTGGSYEQYF	TGTGCCAGCAGTCCGTCCTCGACAGGGGGCTCCTACGAGCAGTACTTC
TRBV7-2	TRBJ2-7	TRBD2	-	CASSLTRGLAGPGEQYF	TGTGCCAGCAGCTTAACGCGAGGTCTAGCGGGCCCCGGCGAGCAGTACTTC
TRBV28	TRBJ1-1	-	-	CASSSRGFEAFF	TGTGCCAGCAGTTCGCGGGGGTTCGAAGCTTTCTTT
TRBV7-8	TRBJ2-7	-	-	CASSFYGGEQYF	TGTGCCAGCAGCTTCTACGGGGGCGAGCAGTACTTC
TRBV21-1	TRBJ1-5	-	-	CASSKPLGGHSSNQPQHF	TGTGCCAGCAGCAAGCCCCTTGGGGGACATTCTAGCAATCAGCCCCAGCATTTT
TRBV28	TRBJ1-5	-	-	CASSFSAAGRSNQPQHF	TGTGCCAGCAGTTTTTCCGCAGCGGGACGTAGCAATCAGCCCCAGCATTTT
TRBV30	TRBJ2-7	-	-	CAWRRGQGTYEQYF	TGTGCCTGGAGGCGGGGGCAGGGGACCTACGAGCAGTACTTC
TRBV21-1	TRBJ2-7	-	once	CASSIRRQGPYEQYF	TGTGCCAGCAGCATCCGCCGACAGGGACCCTACGAGCAGTACTTC
TRBV10-3	TRBJ2-1	-	-	CAISESRANEQFF	TGTGCCATCAGTGAGTCCAGGGCAAATGAGCAGTTCTTC
TRBV28	TRBJ1-3	TRBD1	-	CASYRGSSGNTIYF	TGTGCCAGTTACAGGGGATCCTCTGGAAACACCATATATTTT
TRBV6-1	TRBJ2-3	-	few	CASSERWAGLGTDTQYF	TGTGCCAGCAGTGAAAGGTGGGCGGGACTGGGCACAGATACGCAGTATTTT
TRBV2	TRBJ1-1	-	-	CASSDPGTEAFF	TGTGCCAGCAGTGATCCAGGTACTGAAGCTTTCTTT
TRBV6-1	TRBJ1-1	-	-	CAHQPMGSTEAFF	TGTGCTCATCAGCCCATGGGGTCCACTGAAGCTTTCTTT
TRBV19	TRBJ2-7	-	once	CASSINYGAYEQYF	TGTGCCAGTAGTATCAACTACGGTGCCTACGAGCAGTACTTC
TRBV11-2	TRBJ2-1	TRBD1	-	CASSPGTGNNEQFF	TGTGCCAGCAGCCCTGGGACAGGAAACAATGAGCAGTTCTTC
TRBV11-2	TRBJ1-1	-	once	CASSLGSQNTEAFF	TGTGCCAGCAGCTTAGGGTCCCAGAACACTGAAGCTTTCTTT
TRBV28	TRBJ1-2	-	-	CASSSPTGSWYGYTF	TGTGCCAGCAGTTCCCCTACAGGGAGTTGGTATGGCTACACCTTC
TRBV2	TRBJ1-2	-	-	CASSVSNYGYTF	TGTGCCAGCAGTGTTTCAAACTATGGCTACACCTTC